This entry is about one T cell receptor beta chain. No antigen is known for it. The record has no base qualities; no much larger clone is one base away. Total RNA and DNA were co-extracted without cell sorting from roughly 20-30 mg of bulk tissue using the AllPrep DNA/RNA mini kit. Between late 2015 and early 2016, a handful of patients in China with histopathologically diagnosed primary liver carcinoma had their tumors surgically resected. At the time of sampling, the patients were treatment-naive and had chronic HBV infection. Each fresh piece of tumor and adjacent tissue was cut in two, with one half stored in RNAlater at -80 degrees C and the other half sent for histology. The CDR3 measures 17 amino acids from cysteine to phenylalanine. Only CDR3 DNA remains: 51 bases, in frame from the first base. Based on the germline V gene (reference sequence), the CDR1 and CDR2 sequences are SGHKS and YYEKEE. Trimmed from V: 8 bases; trimmed from J: 7 bases; junction bases lacking a gene match: 15.

The data are from a study of tumor-infiltrating lymphocytes in primary liver carcinoma (dated by TCRdb to about 2017). About the study as a whole: The five patients, three men and two women aged 30 to 69 years, had hepatocellular carcinoma (four) or combined HCC and intrahepatic cholangiocarcinoma (one). The five patients had tumors of stage T1-T3 N0M0, with maximum diameters ranging from about 4 to 11 cm. Roughly 3.5 to 7.13 million productive TCRbeta reads were obtained per sample, and no significant difference in read depth was found between tissue types. Across five regions of each liver tumor, along with adjacent normal tissue and blood, the study brought together TCRbeta repertoire sequencing, expression microarrays and whole-exome sequencing. A total of some 35 specimens from 5 patients went through TCRbeta repertoire sequencing, namely 25 tumor regions, 5 adjacent noncancerous liver tissues and 5 peripheral blood samples. Reproducibility between technical replicate repertoires was high, with correlation coefficients above 0.98 and mean shared-clone rates approximately 0.88.

Starting from approximately 500 ng total RNA, TCRbeta-specific cDNA was produced by reverse transcription with a constant-region primer and ProtoScript II reverse transcriptase. TCRbeta libraries were built with three nested multiplex PCR rounds, a slightly modified ARM-PCR procedure. Each of the first two PCR rounds ran for about 10 cycles using multiplex TRBV1-TRBV30 forward primers together with a Cbeta reverse primer. Sample barcodes and Illumina adapters were added in a final 25-cycle PCR using Deep VentR polymerase. Amplicons of 200-500 bp were gel-purified with a QIAquick gel extraction kit before sequencing. An Illumina HiSeq 2500 was used to sequence the TCRbeta amplicons with 250-bp paired-end reads. For the original study's pipeline: Reads were quality-trimmed with Trimmomatic v0.33, and paired reads were merged with FLASH v1.2.11 to recover full CDR3 sequences. V, D and J germline segments were assigned to the rearranged TCRbeta sequences by MiGEC v1.2.1b. Clonotype statistics, along with Shannon-Wiener diversity indices, were calculated using VDJtools v1.0.0. To reduce sampling bias, subsequent analyses other than the diversity analysis used only the 250 most abundant clonotypes in each sample. The public reads were reprocessed in TCRdb via fastp at Q25 and MiXCR, keeping in-frame beta chains. Rows are combined by CDR3 protein, so each entry shows the most common genes and DNA. The V and J calls were not made by the authors but by TCRdb's processing. The sample yields roughly 36,000 distinct CDR3 sequences; roughly 80% were counted once. The ten largest clones capture more than 35% of the sample.

General study outcomes and caveats: Since the samples were bulk and unsorted, there was no way to compare CD4+ and CD8+ T cell repertoires. Repertoire overlap was higher between tumor regions (mean approximately 36%) than tumor-adjacent (approximately 17%) or tumor-blood (14%) pairs, consistent with antigen-driven expansion. Compared with blood, tumors had a significantly larger share of the repertoire taken up by the top 250 clones (p = 0.039). Because sequencing covered only the TCR beta chain and unpaired alpha chains were not captured, true repertoire diversity is likely underestimated. With just 4 to 6 patients in the study, the authors point out that the findings should be validated in a larger study.

Material for sequencing was tumor-adjacent normal liver tissue. The source of this sequence is a man in his forties or fifties with primary liver carcinoma and hepatitis B virus infection. The chain uses TRBV5-5 and TRBJ2-3; the central 14 bases match TRBD2. The base sequence is TGTGCCAGTAGCCCGACCGGGACTAGCGGGAGTGGAAATACGCAGTATTTT. It specifies CASSPTGTSGSGNTQYF.